This paragraph reports one TCR beta chain. The target of this receptor is not known. Per-base quality was not reported, and no clone a single base away is much larger than it. These data are taken from a study of blood T cell repertoires in COVID-19 (TCRdb year 2020). Broadly, across the study: Samples from collaborators originated in the United States, Italy and Spain and spanned both the acute and convalescent phases of COVID-19. The prospective study material was composed of cDNA or gDNA derived from T cells, B-cell-depleted T cells, or PBMCs. Deeply sampled blood TCRbeta repertoires from subjects exposed to, actively infected with, or recovered from COVID-19 were included in the dataset. A freely available public database, intended as a resource for researchers studying the immune response to SARS-CoV-2, is where the repertoires were released. Samples were obtained from the ongoing ImmuneRACE study (first 160 participants) and from about 1,300 subjects provided by 6 global collaborators. Sample metadata almost always included a de-identified subject ID, COVID-19 status, age in years and sex. Where available, HLA class I and class II types were taken from metadata supplied by the sample provider and were not determined by assay-based typing.

Beyond this particular receptor, the publication reports: The amount of clinical and demographic metadata varied by source and participant and was provided uncurated.

From cysteine to phenylalanine, the CDR3 is 17 amino acids long. Of the read, only the CDR3 DNA is kept; its 51 bases are in frame from base 1. The germline V gene sets CDR1 to SGHTA and CDR2 to FQGNSA. At the junction V is shortened by 3 bases and J by 4 bases; bases outside the gene matches: 6. Collaborating institutions collected whole blood in K2EDTA tubes following their own protocols. For TCRbeta analysis, collaborators shipped samples as frozen whole blood, isolated PBMCs, or DNA extracted from either of those sample types. TCRbeta CDR3 regions were amplified from genomic DNA by means of the immunoSEQ Assay, a bias-controlled multiplex PCR. The paper's processing steps were these. Within the assay, amplification of reference gene primers was used to estimate how many nucleated cells each sample contained. To quantify the absolute abundance of each unique TCRbeta CDR3 rearrangement, sequence reads were collapsed and filtered. For each sample, productive Simpson clonality was calculated as the square root of Simpson's diversity index across productive rearrangements. TCRdb provides this immuneACCESS table in a form limited to in-frame rearrangements. Some clones are lacking; in checked studies, under half of them reflect an unresolved V gene, and why the rest are absent is not known. The V and J calls and clone size come from that table; D and trimming were worked out from the DNA. For this sample there are tens of thousands of clones; 85% to 90% appear just once. Of the sample, roughly a tenth is held by the ten largest clones.

The sequence came from a man older than 75 with active COVID-19. Source material: peripheral blood. The V gene is TRBV7-2 and the J gene is TRBJ2-2; 12 middle bases align to TRBD2. The CDR3 loop reads CASSLRLAGVRTGELFF. The sequenced DNA: TGTGCCAGCAGCTTGCGACTAGCGGGAGTTCGCACCGGGGAGCTGTTTTTT. Outside the CDR3, residues come from the reference TRBV7-2 and TRBJ2-2 proteins, so the full variable domain is: GAGVSQSPSNKVTEKGKDVELRCDPISGHTALYWYRQSLGQGLEFLIYFQGNSAPDKSGLPSDRFSAERTGGSVSTLTIQRTQQEDSAVYLCASSLRLAGVRTGELFFGEGSRLTVL.